The next 23 T cell receptor beta chains were all read from a single sample in a study of cytomegalovirus exposure and HLA in healthy donors. Use of 60 Vbeta and 13 Jbeta primers characterized the PCR. Data came from immunoSEQ multiplex PCR; TCRdb stores just in-frame clones and leaves some out. Seen here are roughly 150,000 clones, roughly 70% observed once, and the top ten hold 8.5% to 12%. The specimen sequenced was PBMCs. The receptors derive from a man aged 30 to 39 in good health and CMV-seropositive.

This clone was seen a few times. This sequence joins TRBV18 and TRBJ2-7; 10 bases are a match to TRBD1. The germline V gene encodes CDR1 KGHSH and CDR2 LQKENI. The CDR3 contains 15 residues. V dropped 5 bases and J dropped 2; count of bases not matched to a gene: 6. This CDR3 is CASSTRDRGTYEQYF. The CDR3 DNA sequence: TGTGCCAGCTCAACCCGGGACAGGGGTACCTACGAGCAGTACTTC.

This clone was seen a few times. The chain employs TRBV2 and TRBJ1-4; D gene uncertain. The germline CDR1 and CDR2 sequences are SNHLY and FYNNEI. V lost 2 bases and J 8 bases, leaving 12 bases between the germline ends. The length of the CDR3 is 14 residues. The CDR3 coding sequence is TGTGCCAGCAGTGAACGAGGGAATATCGAAAAACTGTTTTTT. It translates to CASSERGNIEKLFF.

The chain uses TRBV28 and TRBJ1-5; 7 positions match TRBD1. With 10 bases clipped from V and 5 bases from J, the junction kept 8 bases outside the gene matches. CDR3 length: 13 residues. Germline lookup yields CDR1 MDHEN and CDR2 SYDVKM. CDR3: CATGDSKDQPQHF. CDR3 DNA: TGTGCCACTGGGGACAGTAAAGATCAGCCCCAGCATTTT.

This chain uses TRBV2 with TRBJ2-7; TRBD2 might be the D (6 bases). The length of the CDR3 is 14 residues. Germline CDR1 SNHLY, CDR2 FYNNEI. Trimming shortened V by 3 bases and J by 0 bases, and 9 bases separated the two germline ends. CDR3 residues: CASSDRESSYEQYF. The CDR3 nucleotides are TGTGCCAGCAGTGACCGGGAGAGCTCCTACGAGCAGTACTTC.

The genes are TRBV2 and TRBJ2-7, with D uncertain. The V gene lost 7 bases and the J gene lost 6 bases, with 19 bases spanning the gap. CDR1 is SNHLY, CDR2 FYNNEI, per germline. The CDR3 is 14 residues long. Written as DNA, the CDR3 is TGTGCCAGCATTCCAGGTGGGTCAACGCGCGAGCAGTACTTC. Translated, it gives CASIPGGSTREQYF.

This chain connects TRBV7-9 to TRBJ2-3; D gene unclear. Trimming removed 5 bases from V and 0 bases from J, with 6 bases in between. The CDR3 runs to 13 residues. Germline lookup yields CDR1 SEHNR and CDR2 FQNEAQ (reference sequence). The CDR3 spells CASSSISTDTQYF. The CDR3 DNA sequence: TGTGCCAGCAGCAGCATCAGCACAGATACGCAGTATTTT.

The V call is TRBV5-1, the J call TRBJ2-2; TRBD1 is a possible D gene (7 bases). Trimming pared 1 base from V and 6 bases from J, leaving 16 bases between. This CDR3 is 16 amino acids long. Looked up from germline, CDR1 is SGHRS and CDR2 is YFSETQ. CDR3 region: CASSLKTGWGAGELFF. The CDR3 DNA follows: TGCGCCAGCAGCTTGAAGACAGGGTGGGGGGCCGGGGAGCTGTTTTTT.

The J gene is TRBJ1-2, the V gene TRBV6-1; 9 positions agree with TRBD1. Trimming cost V 7 bases and J 5 bases; bases outside gene matches: 5. Per germline, CDR1 MNHNS and CDR2 SASEGT. This CDR3 spans 13 amino acids. CDR3 amino acids: CASIRGQGYGYTF. In DNA, the CDR3 is TGTGCCAGCATAAGGGGACAGGGATATGGCTACACCTTC.

The gene calls are TRBV6-6 and TRBJ1-5; D might be TRBD1 (6 bases). Germline V lookup: CDR1 MNHNY, CDR2 SVGAGI (reference sequence). Deletions cut 2 bases from V and 0 bases from J, with 8 bases between. CDR3 length equals 15 residues. The CDR3 coding sequence is TGTGCCAGCAGTTACAACAGGGCTAGCAATCAGCCCCAGCATTTT. It yields the protein CASSYNRASNQPQHF.

J is TRBJ2-7 and V is TRBV5-1, with TRBD2 as a possible D gene (5 bases). This CDR3 has 14 residues. Per the germline V gene, CDR1 is SGHRS and CDR2 is YFSETQ. V was shortened by 2 bases and J by 3 bases, with 12 bases between the two germline ends. CDR3 region: CASSFGGPYYEQYF. In DNA form, the CDR3 reads TGCGCCAGCAGCTTCGGAGGACCGTACTACGAGCAGTACTTC.

The J gene is TRBJ2-7, the V gene TRBV9; D unresolved. From germline, CDR1 is SGDLS and CDR2 YYNGEE. The germline V and J ends were trimmed by 6 bases and 6 bases, with 22 bases remaining between them. CDR3 length: 15 amino acids. The CDR3 sequence: CASTPSSSFLSEQYF. DNA of the CDR3: TGTGCCAGCACTCCGTCAAGCTCATTTCTCTCCGAGCAGTACTTC. Full variable domain (outside the CDR3, taken from reference TRBV9 and TRBJ2-7): DSGVTQTPKHLITATGQRVTLRCSPRSGDLSVYWYQQSLDQGLQFLIQYYNGEERAKGNILERFSAQQFPDLHSELNLSSLELGDSALYFCASTPSSSFLSEQYFGPGTRLTVT.

The V call is TRBV6-5, the J call TRBJ1-2, with TRBD1 matching 10 bases. The CDR3 consists of 15 residues. Germline CDR1 reads MNHEY; CDR2 reads SVGAGI. V dropped 5 bases and J dropped 7; count of bases not matched to a gene: 10. The chain's CDR3 is CASSPGRDRGIGYTF. The CDR3 DNA follows: TGTGCCAGCAGTCCAGGGAGGGACAGGGGAATTGGCTACACCTTC.

V and J are TRBV5-6 and TRBJ2-1; tentatively, D is TRBD1 (5 bases). The germline V and J ends were trimmed by 0 bases and 4 bases, with 14 bases remaining between them. The CDR3 is made up of 16 amino acids. Looked up from germline, CDR1 is SGHDT and CDR2 is YYEEEE. DNA of the CDR3: TGTGCCAGCAGCTTGGCCGGCAGGGTGGGGTACAATGAGCAGTTCTTC. Amino acid sequence: CASSLAGRVGYNEQFF.

The rearrangement links TRBV20-1 to TRBJ2-1; TRBD2 matches 8 bases. The germline V gene encodes CDR1 DFQATT and CDR2 SNEGSKA (reference sequence). The CDR3 runs 11 residues. Trimming took 6 bases from V and 9 from J; bases not matched to a gene: 4. CDR3 in amino acids: CSARTSFEQFF. The CDR3 DNA reads as TGCAGTGCCCGGACTAGCTTTGAGCAGTTCTTC.

This clone was detected only a few times. V is TRBV25-1 and J is TRBJ2-1, with D unresolved. Trimming stripped 3 bases from V and 0 bases from J, with 18 bases between. The V gene's germline CDR1 is MGHDK and CDR2 SYGVNS. There are 18 residues in the CDR3. The CDR3 spells CASSDPSSSQVSYNEQFF. As DNA, the CDR3 is TGTGCCAGCAGTGACCCGTCCTCCAGTCAAGTCTCCTACAATGAGCAGTTCTTC.

This chain uses TRBV6-6 with TRBJ2-5; D not resolved. The V and J ends lost 1 base and 5 bases respectively, with 8 bases between them. The CDR3 extends over 13 amino acids. Per germline, CDR1 MNHNY and CDR2 SVGAGI (reference sequence). As DNA, the CDR3 is TGTGCCAGCAGTTACTATGGAGCGGAGACCCAGTACTTC. Amino acids: CASSYYGAETQYF.

The rearrangement joins TRBV29-1 to TRBJ1-6; D is uncertain. The CDR3 has 12 amino acids. Germline V gene sequence: CDR1 SQVTM, CDR2 ANQGSEA. Trimming took 5 bases from V and 6 from J, leaving 8 bases between them. CDR3 sequence: CSVLEGNSPLHF. In nucleotides, the CDR3 is TGCAGCGTTCTGGAGGGTAATTCACCCCTCCACTTT. Drawing the rest from reference TRBV29-1 and TRBJ1-6, the complete variable domain is SAVISQKPSRDICQRGTSLTIQCQVDSQVTMMFWYRQQPGQSLTLIATANQGSEATYESGFVIDKFPISRPNLTFSTLTVSNMSPEDSSIYLCSVLEGNSPLHFGNGTRLTVT.

The V and J genes are TRBV6-1 and TRBJ2-7; D might be TRBD2 (6 bases). CDR1 and CDR2 from the germline V gene are MNHNS and SASEGT. This CDR3 is built from 14 residues. Trimming pared 6 bases from V and 3 bases from J, leaving 15 bases between. The CDR3 sequence: CASSPGLNSYEQYF. The CDR3 DNA sequence: TGTGCCAGCAGCCCGGGACTTAATAGCTACGAGCAGTACTTC.

The CDR3 reads CASSFDGQGTEAFF. The CDR3 DNA follows: TGTGCCAGCAGCTTTGACGGGCAGGGCACTGAAGCTTTCTTT. The chain couples TRBV7-9 to TRBJ1-1; D perhaps matches TRBD1 (5 bases). The CDR3 sequence is 14 residues long. In germline, CDR1 is SEHNR, CDR2 FQNEAQ (reference sequence). V was cut by 3 bases and J by 4 bases, with 12 bases left in between.

This clone appeared a single time. The V and J genes are TRBV6-1 and TRBJ1-1; tentatively, D is TRBD1 (6 bases). The CDR3 has 15 amino acids. V lost 6 bases and J lost 4, with 18 bases in between. The V gene's germline CDR1 is MNHNS and CDR2 SASEGT. CDR3 sequence: CASRVQQGARTEAFF. The CDR3 bases are TGTGCCAGCAGAGTTCAACAGGGCGCCCGCACTGAAGCTTTCTTT.

The rearrangement links TRBV6-5 to TRBJ2-1; D is possibly TRBD2 (5 bases). Germline CDR1 is MNHEY and CDR2 is SVGAGI. The CDR3 sequence is 13 residues long. The ends were cut back, 5 bases at V and 1 base at J, with 6 bases in the middle. CDR3 sequence: CASSRESYNEQFF. CDR3 DNA sequence: TGTGCCAGCAGTCGGGAATCCTACAATGAGCAGTTCTTC.

This clone was counted a single time. V and J are TRBV6-6 and TRBJ2-3; a weak D match, TRBD2 (6 bases). Trimming took 1 base from V and 2 from J, leaving 13 bases between them. This CDR3 is built from 16 residues. The germline V gene encodes CDR1 MNHNY and CDR2 SVGAGI (reference sequence). The CDR3 here is CASSYLASVHTDTQYF. Here the CDR3 DNA reads TGTGCCAGCAGTTACTTGGCTAGCGTACACACAGATACGCAGTATTTT.

The J gene is TRBJ2-3, the V gene TRBV7-3, with 8 bases that match TRBD1. Trimming took 5 bases from V and 3 from J; bases not matched to a gene: 10. The CDR3 is 16 amino acids. Germline V gene data show CDR1 as SGHTA and CDR2 as FQGTGA. The CDR3 sequence is CASSPGQGGKTDTQYF. The CDR3 coding sequence is TGTGCCAGCAGCCCCGGACAGGGTGGTAAGACAGATACGCAGTATTTT. The full variable domain, rest sourced from reference TRBV7-3 and TRBJ2-3, is GAGVSQTPSNKVTEKGKYVELRCDPISGHTALYWYRQSLGQGPEFLIYFQGTGAADDSGLPNDRFFAVRPEGSVSTLKIQRTERGDSAVYLCASSPGQGGKTDTQYFGPGTRLTVL.